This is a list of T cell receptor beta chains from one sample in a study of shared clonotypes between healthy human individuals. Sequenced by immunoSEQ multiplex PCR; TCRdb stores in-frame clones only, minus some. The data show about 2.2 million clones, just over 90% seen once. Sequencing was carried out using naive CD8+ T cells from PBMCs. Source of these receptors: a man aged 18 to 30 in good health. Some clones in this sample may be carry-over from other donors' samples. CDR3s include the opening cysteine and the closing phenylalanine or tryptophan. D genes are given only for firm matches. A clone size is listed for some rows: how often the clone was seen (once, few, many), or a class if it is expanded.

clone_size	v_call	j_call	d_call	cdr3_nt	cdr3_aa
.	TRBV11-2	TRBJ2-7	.	TGTGCCAGCAGCTTCGACAGAGGACTGACCTACGAGCAGTACTTC	CASSFDRGLTYEQYF
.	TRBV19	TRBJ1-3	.	TGTGCCAGTAGTATTGGGACGGCGTTCCTTGGAAACACCATATATTTT	CASSIGTAFLGNTIYF
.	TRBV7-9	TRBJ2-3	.	TGTGCCAGCAGCCCAAGGCCAGGCACAGATACGCAGTATTTT	CASSPRPGTDTQYF
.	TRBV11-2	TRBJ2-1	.	TGTGCCAGCAGCTTAGTTCTGGGGGTTGATCAGCAGTTCTTC	CASSLVLGVDQQFF
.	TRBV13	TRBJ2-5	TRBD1	TGTGCCAGCAGCCGGGCCAGGGGGCAGCTGACCCAGTACTTC	CASSRARGQLTQYF
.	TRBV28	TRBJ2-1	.	TGTGCCAGCAGTATTAACTATGGGATAGCCTACAATGAGCAGTTCTTC	CASSINYGIAYNEQFF
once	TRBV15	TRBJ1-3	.	TGTGCCACCAGCAGAGGACAACTCTCTGGAAACACCATATATTTT	CATSRGQLSGNTIYF
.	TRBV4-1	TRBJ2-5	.	TGCGCCAGCAGCCAAGAGCGGAGCTGGGAGACCCAGTACTTC	CASSQERSWETQYF
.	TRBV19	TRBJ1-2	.	TGTGCCAGTAGTATACAGGGGCGGGATGGCTACACCTTC	CASSIQGRDGYTF
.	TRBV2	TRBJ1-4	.	TGTGCCACCGATGGGCGCTCCGGAACTGAAAAACTGTTTTTT	CATDGRSGTEKLFF
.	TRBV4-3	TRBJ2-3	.	TGCGCCAGCAGCCAAGGGGCACTAACCACAGATACGCAGTATTTT	CASSQGALTTDTQYF
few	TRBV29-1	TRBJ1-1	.	TGCAGCTTCCTTTCACCGAACACTGAAGCTTTCTTT	CSFLSPNTEAFF
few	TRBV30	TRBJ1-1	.	TGTGCCTGGGAATCCAACATGAACACTGAAGCTTTCTTT	CAWESNMNTEAFF
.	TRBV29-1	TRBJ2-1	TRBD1	TGCAGCGTCAGACAGGGCTACAATGAGCAGTTCTTC	CSVRQGYNEQFF
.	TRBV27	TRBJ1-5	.	TGTGCCAGCAGTTACAAGTTCAATCAGCCCCAGCATTTT	CASSYKFNQPQHF
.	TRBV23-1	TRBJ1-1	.	TGCGCCAGCACCCGACCCCGGACAGCCCGGTACATGAACACTGAAGCTTTCTTT	CASTRPRTARYMNTEAFF
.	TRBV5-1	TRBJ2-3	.	TGCGCCAGCAGCTCGACGCCTCTAGCGCGCACAGATACGCAGTATTTT	CASSSTPLARTDTQYF
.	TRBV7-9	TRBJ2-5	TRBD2	TGTGCCAGCAGCCCACCCGGGACTACCGTCGAGACCCAGTACTTC	CASSPPGTTVETQYF
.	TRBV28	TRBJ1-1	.	TGTGCCAGCAGTCCGGGAGGCGCTGAAGCTTTCTTT	CASSPGGAEAFF
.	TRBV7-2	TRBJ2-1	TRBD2	TGTGCCAGCAGCTTACGGTCCCGACTAGCGGGGGTCACCTACAATGAGCAGTTCTTC	CASSLRSRLAGVTYNEQFF
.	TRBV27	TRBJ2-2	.	TGTGCCAGCAGTTTGAGGGGGGTCGGGGAGCTGTTTTTT	CASSLRGVGELFF
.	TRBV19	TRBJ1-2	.	TGTGCCAGTCACACTACTAGTTATGGCTACACCTTC	CASHTTSYGYTF